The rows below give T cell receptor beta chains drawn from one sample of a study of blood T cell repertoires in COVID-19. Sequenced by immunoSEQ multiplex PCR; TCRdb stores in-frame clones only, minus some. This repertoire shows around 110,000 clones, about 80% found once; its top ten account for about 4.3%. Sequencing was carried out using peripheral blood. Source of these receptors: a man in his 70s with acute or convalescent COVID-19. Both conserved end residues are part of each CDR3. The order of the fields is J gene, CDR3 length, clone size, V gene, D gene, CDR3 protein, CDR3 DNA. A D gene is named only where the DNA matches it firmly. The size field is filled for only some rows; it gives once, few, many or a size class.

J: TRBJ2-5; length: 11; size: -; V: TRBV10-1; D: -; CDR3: CASSAGETQYF; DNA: TGCGCCAGCAGTGCGGGAGAGACCCAGTACTTC
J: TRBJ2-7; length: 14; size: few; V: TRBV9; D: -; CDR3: CASSVGSGSYEQYF; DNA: TGTGCCAGCAGCGTAGGTTCCGGGTCCTACGAGCAGTACTTC
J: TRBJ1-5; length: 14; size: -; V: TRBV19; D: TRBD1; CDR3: CASTGQPGNQPQHF; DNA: TGTGCCAGTACGGGACAGCCGGGCAATCAGCCCCAGCATTTT
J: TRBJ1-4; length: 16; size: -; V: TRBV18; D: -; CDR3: CASSPNEQAGHEKLFF; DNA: TGTGCCAGCTCACCAAACGAACAGGCGGGACATGAAAAACTGTTTTTT
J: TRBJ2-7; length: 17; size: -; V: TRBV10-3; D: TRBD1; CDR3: CAISESKGQAWRYEQYF; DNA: TGTGCCATCAGTGAGTCAAAGGGACAGGCGTGGCGCTACGAGCAGTACTTC
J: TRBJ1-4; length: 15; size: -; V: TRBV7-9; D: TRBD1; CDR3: CASSPRQGTNEKLFF; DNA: TGTGCCAGCAGCCCGCGACAGGGTACTAATGAAAAACTGTTTTTT
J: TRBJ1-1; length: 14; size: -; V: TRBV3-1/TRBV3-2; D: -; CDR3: CASSLRVGGTEAFF; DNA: TGTGCCAGCAGCCTTAGGGTGGGGGGGACTGAAGCTTTCTTT
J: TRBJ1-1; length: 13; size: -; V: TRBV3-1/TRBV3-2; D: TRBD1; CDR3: CASSQQGDTEAFF; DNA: TGTGCCAGCAGCCAACAGGGGGACACTGAAGCTTTCTTT
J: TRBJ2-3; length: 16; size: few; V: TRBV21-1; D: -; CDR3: CASSKVLAGGTDTQYF; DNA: TGTGCCAGCAGCAAAGTACTAGCGGGGGGCACAGATACGCAGTATTTT
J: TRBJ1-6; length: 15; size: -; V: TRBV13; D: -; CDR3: CASSLDPGKNSPLHF; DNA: TGTGCCAGCAGCTTAGACCCGGGAAAAAATTCACCCCTCCACTTT
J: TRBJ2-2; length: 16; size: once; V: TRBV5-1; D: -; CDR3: CASSLAAGLSTGELFF; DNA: TGCGCCAGCAGCTTGGCGGCGGGGTTAAGCACCGGGGAGCTGTTTTTT
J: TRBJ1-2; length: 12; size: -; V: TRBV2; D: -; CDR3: CASSGRVGGYTF; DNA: TGTGCCAGCAGTGGCAGGGTCGGCGGCTACACCTTC
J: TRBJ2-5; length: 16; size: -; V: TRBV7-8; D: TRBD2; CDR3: CASSRGTSGVQETQYF; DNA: TGTGCCAGCAGCCGAGGGACTAGCGGGGTTCAAGAGACCCAGTACTTC
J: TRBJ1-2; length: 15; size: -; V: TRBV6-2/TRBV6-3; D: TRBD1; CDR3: CASSYTPRGQYGYTF; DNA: TGTGCCAGCAGTTACACCCCCCGGGGACAGTATGGCTACACCTTC
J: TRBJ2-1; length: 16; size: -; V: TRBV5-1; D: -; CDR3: CASSLNLISSYNEQFF; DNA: TGCGCCAGCAGCTTGAACCTGATCAGCTCCTACAATGAGCAGTTCTTC
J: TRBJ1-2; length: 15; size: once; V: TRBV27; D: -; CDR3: CASSPRHIRGYGYTF; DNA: TGTGCCAGCAGTCCTCGACATATTCGGGGCTATGGCTACACCTTC
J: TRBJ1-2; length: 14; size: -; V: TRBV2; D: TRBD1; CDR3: CASSRDRTSYGYTF; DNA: TGTGCCAGCAGTCGGGACAGGACTTCCTATGGCTACACCTTC
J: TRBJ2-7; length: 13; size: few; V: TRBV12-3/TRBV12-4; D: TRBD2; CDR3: CASSLAGVYEQYF; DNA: TGTGCCAGCTCCCTAGCGGGAGTCTACGAGCAGTACTTC
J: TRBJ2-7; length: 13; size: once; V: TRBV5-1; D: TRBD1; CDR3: CASRTGQGYEQYF; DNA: TGCGCCAGCAGAACGGGACAGGGGTACGAGCAGTACTTC
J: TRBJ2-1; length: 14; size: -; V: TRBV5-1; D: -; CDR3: CASKLSSQVNEQFF; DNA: TGCGCCAGCAAGTTAAGTAGTCAGGTCAATGAGCAGTTCTTC